The clone carrying this T cell receptor beta chain came up many times. TCRdb called the PCR reads again in MiXCR, with one record for every CDR3 protein. The sample holds tens of thousands of distinct CDR3 sequences, about a sixth seen once. The source of the sample is a study of molecular identifiers for immune sequencing clone quantification. The ends were cut back, 4 bases at V and 4 bases at J, with 2 bases in the middle. The CDR3 runs 11 residues. Germline loops: CDR1 SGDLS, CDR2 YYNGEE. The source material was naive CD8+ T cells from blood, with Jurkat cell RNA spiked in. Subset specified: FACS-sorted CD8+CD4-CCR7+CD45RA+ naive T cells. This clonotype originated in a human donor in good health. Some libraries in this study had Jurkat cell RNA spiked in. The chain uses TRBV9 and TRBJ2-2, with D unresolved. CDR3 nucleotides: TGTGCCAGCAGCACCACCGGGGAGCTGTTTTTT. Its translation is CASSTTGELFF.